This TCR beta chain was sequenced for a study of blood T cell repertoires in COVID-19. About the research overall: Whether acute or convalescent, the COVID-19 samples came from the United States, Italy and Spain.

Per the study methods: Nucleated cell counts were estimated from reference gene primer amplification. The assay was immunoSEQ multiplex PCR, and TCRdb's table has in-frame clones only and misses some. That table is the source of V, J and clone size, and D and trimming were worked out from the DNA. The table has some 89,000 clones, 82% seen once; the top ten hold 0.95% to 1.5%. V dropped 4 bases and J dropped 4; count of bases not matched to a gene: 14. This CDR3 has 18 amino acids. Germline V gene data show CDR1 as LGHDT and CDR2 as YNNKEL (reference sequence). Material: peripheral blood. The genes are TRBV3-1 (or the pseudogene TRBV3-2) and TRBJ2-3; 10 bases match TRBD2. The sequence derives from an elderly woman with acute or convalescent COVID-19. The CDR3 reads CASSPLRTTSGAPDTQYF. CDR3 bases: TGTGCCAGCAGCCCATTACGTACTACTAGCGGGGCACCAGATACGCAGTATTTT.